These 14 T cell receptor beta chains came from one sample sequenced in a study of regulatory T cells in long-lasting Graves disease. Noted time point: newly diagnosed GD, antithyroid drugs for less than 3 months. Isolated PBMC RNA provided the starting material for the TCR library. The authors built TCR beta libraries using iRepertoire HTBI primers and Arm-PCR of CDR3 regions. TCRdb re-called the multiplex PCR reads through MiXCR, storing one row per CDR3 protein. The repertoire holds over 200,000 distinct CDR3 sequences, approximately 20% seen once, with roughly 23% in the top ten. This material consisted of peripheral blood mononuclear cells (PBMCs), taken at new diagnosis, from a patient treated with antithyroid drugs. The origin of the receptors is a female donor with Graves disease.

This chain links TRBV27 with TRBJ2-1; 8 nucleotides line up with TRBD1. Trimming took 4 bases from V and 6 from J; bases not matched to a gene: 8. This CDR3 contains 15 residues. From germline, CDR1 is MNHEY and CDR2 SMNVEV (reference sequence). CDR3 bases: TGTGCCAGCAGTTCCGGACAGGGAGGCGGCAATGAGCAGTTCTTC. This codes for CASSSGQGGGNEQFF.

This sequence joins TRBV4-3 and TRBJ2-5; D is unresolved. V was cut by 3 bases and J by 0 bases, with 5 bases left in between. The CDR3 length is 13 residues. Per the germline V gene, CDR1 is LGHNA and CDR2 is YSLEER. The CDR3 nucleotides read TGCGCCAGCAGCCAGGATAACCAAGAGACCCAGTACTTC. It codes for CASSQDNQETQYF.

Note on this clonotype: A much bigger clone sits one base away, suggesting this may be a read error. It is likely a read error, because the conserved phenylalanine at the end of the CDR3 is missing. The chain recombines TRBV14 with TRBJ2-5, with D possibly being TRBD1 or TRBD2 (5 bases each). Looked up from germline, CDR1 is SGHDN and CDR2 is FVKESK. V lost 6 bases and J 7 bases, leaving 15 bases between the germline ends. The CDR3 is 13 amino acids. The CDR3 bases are TGTGCCAGCAGTCTGGGGACGGTCGGGACCCAGTACTCC. This encodes CASSLGTVGTQYS.

This clonotype was seen ten or more times. The chain combines TRBV2 with TRBJ2-7; TRBD2 matches at 7 bases. The CDR3 has 14 amino acids. The junction had 13 bases not matched to a gene; V was cut back by 7 bases and J by 7 bases. Per germline, CDR1 SNHLY and CDR2 FYNNEI. CDR3 amino acids: CASTPRLASLEQYF. CDR3 coding DNA: TGTGCCAGCACACCGAGACTAGCATCCCTGGAGCAGTACTTC.

This clonotype was detected ten times or more. This CDR3 reads CASSFYDRGDSPLHF. As DNA, the CDR3 is TGTGCCAGCAGCTTTTATGACAGGGGTGATTCACCCCTCCACTTT. The genes are TRBV5-6 and TRBJ1-6; 8 nucleotides align to TRBD1. Germline-derived CDR1 and CDR2 are SGHDT and YYEEEE. The CDR3 contains 15 residues. Trimming cost V 2 bases and J 8 bases; bases outside gene matches: 6.

This clonotype has a count of ten or more. This rearrangement joins TRBV6-1 to TRBJ1-1; D uncertain. Trimming removed 6 bases from V and 2 bases from J, with 10 bases in between. From germline, CDR1 is MNHNS and CDR2 SASEGT. The CDR3 is 13 amino acids. CDR3 sequence reads: CASSSMENTEAFF. Written as DNA, the CDR3 is TGTGCCAGCAGCTCTATGGAAAACACTGAAGCTTTCTTT.

This clonotype was counted many times. The chain employs TRBV3-1 and TRBJ2-7, with 12 bases aligning to TRBD2. The CDR3 has 15 residues. Germline CDR1 is LGHDT and CDR2 is YNNKEL (reference sequence). J gave up 3 bases and V 3 bases, and 3 bases lay outside the gene matches. CDR3 in amino acids: CASSHRLAGVYEQYF. In DNA form, the CDR3 reads TGTGCCAGCAGCCACCGACTAGCGGGAGTCTACGAGCAGTACTTC.

This clonotype was observed at least ten times. The gene calls are TRBV9 and TRBJ2-7, with a tentative D call TRBD1 (5 bases). The CDR3 is 12 residues long. Per germline, CDR1 SGDLS and CDR2 YYNGEE. The V and J ends lost 0 bases and 6 bases respectively, with 7 bases between them. CDR3 residues: CASSVDGAEQYF. For the CDR3, the DNA is TGTGCCAGCAGCGTAGATGGGGCCGAGCAGTACTTC.

There are many counts of this clonotype. The V and J genes are TRBV6-2 or TRBV6-3 and TRBJ1-2; tentatively, D is TRBD1 (5 bases). The germline gives CDR1 MNHEY, CDR2 SVGEGT. The CDR3 contains 12 residues. V lost 5 bases and J lost 10, with 14 bases in between. In DNA form, the CDR3 reads TGTGCCAGCAGTACGGGCCCGGGGGACTACACCTTC. It encodes CASSTGPGDYTF.

This clonotype was seen many times. This chain connects TRBV7-2 to TRBJ2-3; maybe TRBD1 (5 bases). V lost 2 bases and J lost 2, with 8 bases in between. CDR3 length: 14 amino acids. The germline gives CDR1 SGHTA, CDR2 FQGNSA. The CDR3 DNA reads as TGTGCCAGCAGCTTACGGACATTCACAGATACGCAGTATTTT. It codes for CASSLRTFTDTQYF. Variable domain in full (rest from reference TRBV7-2 and TRBJ2-3): GAGVSQSPSNKVTEKGKDVELRCDPISGHTALYWYRQSLGQGLEFLIYFQGNSAPDKSGLPSDRFSAERTGGSVSTLTIQRTQQEDSAVYLCASSLRTFTDTQYFGPGTRLTVL.

The chain is built from TRBV7-9 and TRBJ1-2, with D perhaps matching TRBD1 (5 bases). There are 17 residues in the CDR3. V gave up 6 bases and J gave up 8 bases, with 28 bases separating them. Germline CDR1 is SEHNR and CDR2 is FQNEAQ (reference sequence). The CDR3 coding sequence is TGTGCCAGCAGACGGACCCCCCTAGACAGAGGTCCAGGGGGCTACACCTTC. Its translation: CASRRTPLDRGPGGYTF.

This clonotype has only a few counts. This chain uses TRBV5-4 with TRBJ1-2; possible D gene TRBD1, 6 bases. The CDR3 is 15 residues long. The germline CDR1 and CDR2 sequences are SGHNT and YYREEE (reference sequence). Trimming took off 0 bases at V and 4 bases at J, with 13 bases between the two ends. The DNA of the CDR3 is TGTGCCAGCAGCTTGGGGGGGGGGGCGCTCTATGGCTACACCTTC. This encodes CASSLGGGALYGYTF.

This clonotype was detected ten times or more. This chain links TRBV28 with TRBJ2-3; no reliable D call. There are 13 residues in the CDR3. With 5 bases removed from V and 2 bases from J, the gap between germline ends came to 8 bases. Germline V gene data show CDR1 as MDHEN and CDR2 as SYDVKM. The CDR3 DNA reads as TGTGCCAGCAGTCTCTCTGTCACAGATACGCAGTATTTT. Translated, it gives CASSLSVTDTQYF.

The chain links TRBV20-1 to TRBJ2-5; D is possibly TRBD1 (7 bases). V was shortened by 7 bases and J by 9 bases, with 24 bases between the two germline ends. The CDR3 length is 14 residues. Germline values: CDR1 DFQATT, CDR2 SNEGSKA (reference sequence). The CDR3 spells CSGVSGSGGRPQYF. In DNA, the CDR3 is TGCAGTGGGGTCAGCGGGTCAGGGGGACGGCCCCAGTACTTC.